The rows below give T cell receptor beta chains drawn from one sample of a study of Graves' ophthalmopathy and Graves' hyperthyroidism. TCRdb reanalysed the multiplex PCR reads using MiXCR and keeps one entry per CDR3 protein. The sample yields approximately 640,000 distinct CDR3 sequences, roughly two fifths seen once. The sample was peripheral blood. These receptors all come from an adult man with Graves' ophthalmopathy. Both conserved end residues are trimmed from each CDR3.

j_call v_call cdr3_aa
TRBJ1-6 TRBV6-5 ASSYRAPVGNSPLH
TRBJ2-7 TRBV7-3 ASSRDGTWAYEQY
TRBJ2-5 TRBV20-1 SARVTCPETQY
TRBJ1-1 TRBV4-1 ASSHTGDTEAF
TRBJ2-7 TRBV9 ASSAPSFDEQY
TRBJ2-7 TRBV12-3/TRBV12-4 ASSLLGGGSSYEQY
TRBJ2-5 TRBV19 ASGQGSVVETQY
TRBJ1-1 TRBV4-2 ASSQVSQGNEAF
TRBJ1-5 TRBV5-6 ASTKQAGGAGQPQH
TRBJ1-5 TRBV4-1 ASSQDRNSYSNQPQH
TRBJ1-1 TRBV12-3/TRBV12-4 ASSFGTGVFEAF
TRBJ2-2 TRBV6-6 ASSYDNGELF
TRBJ2-7 TRBV10-3 ASSWTSGGHQY
TRBJ1-2 TRBV20-1 SATGEGYT
TRBJ1-5 TRBV15 ATSEDRAGNQPQH
TRBJ2-7 TRBV20-1 SARDFRGRGNEQY
TRBJ2-2 TRBV25-1 ASSELRQGSTGELF
TRBJ2-6 TRBV25-1 ASSTQGDNVLT
TRBJ2-5 TRBV7-2 ASSGGLAGGETQY
TRBJ2-7 TRBV3-1 ASSPGGTGPYEQY
TRBJ1-5 TRBV10-3 ASNRGGQPQH
TRBJ2-7 TRBV5-6 AIRGQGEPPTYEQY
TRBJ2-5 TRBV3-1 ASSPHRETQY
TRBJ2-7 TRBV25-1 ASSLQRGVYEQY
TRBJ1-5 TRBV10-3 AISEKGGAGQPQH
TRBJ2-5 TRBV19 ASSIGQGETQY
TRBJ2-1 TRBV19 ASSIRTSEYNEQF
TRBJ2-2 TRBV6-6 ASSFPGTSRELF
TRBJ2-6 TRBV10-3 AMAGSTGANVLT
TRBJ2-7 TRBV25-1 AWSVGGNEQY
TRBJ2-5 TRBV29-1 SDGSVTGDLPGLAGVETQY
TRBJ1-4 TRBV7-9 ASSISWTGGDGEKLF
TRBJ1-6 TRBV10-2 ASSEGGNSPLH
TRBJ1-1 TRBV10-3 AISARGRGDTEAF
TRBJ1-1 TRBV20-1 SAGTAMNTEAF
TRBJ1-2 TRBV15 ATSSLRRTEGYT
TRBJ1-1 TRBV2 ASSLTGASVRVEAF
TRBJ2-2 TRBV7-9 ASSSTQLSASGSNTGELF
TRBJ1-1 TRBV2 ASKDRGGTEAF
TRBJ2-7 TRBV7-9 ASSRTGEQY
TRBJ1-4 TRBV25-1 ASSERGTGTGNEKLF
TRBJ2-2 TRBV19 ASRGGDPWTGELF
TRBJ1-2 TRBV10-3 ASSLWSVNYGYT
TRBJ2-7 TRBV25-1 ASSEEGPYEQY
TRBJ2-5 TRBV6-5 ASSYSGQLQETQY
TRBJ1-1 TRBV24-1 ATSRAVGYTEAF
TRBJ2-5 TRBV29-1 SVEGPSGKETQY
TRBJ2-2 TRBV5-1 ASSLGQTDTGELF
TRBJ1-5 TRBV6-6 ASSYWAADQPQH
TRBJ1-1 TRBV19 ASRVTPIGTEAF
TRBJ2-7 TRBV5-1 ASSLAFAGGPYEQY
TRBJ1-1 TRBV10-3 AICSATDREAF
TRBJ1-2 TRBV9 TSSLGQGRRGYT
TRBJ2-2 TRBV5-1 ASKVSGVAGELF
TRBJ1-1 TRBV6-6 ASSYGGKNTEAF
TRBJ1-5 TRBV12-3/TRBV12-4 ASSPPEAGPGEQPQH